This T cell receptor (beta chain) appears in the sequencing data of a study of OX40 agonist ivuxolimab in advanced cancers. About the study: With ivuxolimab, an agonistic anti-OX40 (CD134) antibody, patients were treated.

The protocol was immunoSEQ multiplex PCR, while the TCRdb copy is restricted to in-frame clones and leaves out a portion. The table has roughly 100,000 clones, approximately 87% seen once. General study points: At doses 0.1 to 3.0 mg/kg, CD4+ and CD8+ clones expanded.

For this clone: Its specificity is not known.

The CDR3 length is 14 residues. Germline CDR1 is SGHNT and CDR2 is YENEEA. V lost 3 bases to trimming and J lost 6 bases, with 9 bases between them. Source: CD4+ or CD8+ T cells sorted from blood, taken in a trial of the OX40 agonist ivuxolimab. The chain joins TRBV11-3 to TRBJ1-6; D may be TRBD1 (6 bases). The clonotype was recovered from an adult with an advanced solid tumor such as melanoma, head and neck, liver or kidney cancer. For the CDR3, the DNA is TGTGCCAGCAGCTTTGGGACACCTAATTCACCCCTCCACTTT. This encodes CASSFGTPNSPLHF.